The rows below give T cell receptor beta chains drawn from one sample of a study of blood T cell repertoires in COVID-19. Clones were sequenced by immunoSEQ multiplex PCR, and TCRdb holds only the in-frame ones, with some missing. This table has a few hundred thousand clones, about 85% appearing once. The sample was peripheral blood. The receptors were sampled from a woman aged 50 to 60 with COVID-19, enrolled during active disease. CDR3s include the opening cysteine and the closing phenylalanine or tryptophan. Expanded clones get a size class; other rows say once, few or many, or leave the size out.

v_gene	abundance	j_gene	CDR3aa
TRBV24-1	-	TRBJ2-1	CATGGRRQGITEQFF
TRBV7-9	-	TRBJ1-5	CASSPQGAGQPQHF
TRBV30	-	TRBJ2-1	CALAGGERFYNEQFF
TRBV6-6	-	TRBJ2-2	CASRGGQGDAGELFF
TRBV3-1/TRBV3-2	-	TRBJ2-2	CASSQVGGQRTGELFF
TRBV6-5	once	TRBJ1-2	CASIKDRNNGYTF
TRBV5-4	-	TRBJ2-1	CASSYSGTTYNEQFF
TRBV18	few	TRBJ2-2	CASSRTDRGSGELFF
TRBV7-2	-	TRBJ2-1	CASRSKAGGQNEQFF
TRBV11-3	-	TRBJ1-1	CASSTQGNTEAFF
TRBV13	few	TRBJ1-4	CASSFGQEKGKLFF
TRBV11-3	-	TRBJ1-1	CASSLVQGSTEAFF
TRBV18	-	TRBJ2-3	CASSRQGADPRDTQYF
TRBV19	-	TRBJ1-2	CASIAVVLGQGPSGYTF
TRBV7-9	-	TRBJ1-2	CASSSRGEGLNYGYTF
TRBV5-8	-	TRBJ1-1	CASSFRPQPGTEAFF
TRBV25-1	once	TRBJ2-1	CASSVTRSYNEQFF
TRBV11-2	few	TRBJ1-1	CASRQSQGTEAFF
TRBV7-2	-	TRBJ1-2	CASSPRRGVDYGYTF
TRBV30	few	TRBJ1-5	CAWSHPGRGNQPQHF
TRBV19	-	TRBJ1-5	CASGAGALNEGNQPQHF
TRBV6-1	-	TRBJ2-3	CASSEVGGTDTQYF
TRBV28	-	TRBJ1-1	CASSLTAQNTEAFF
TRBV3-1/TRBV3-2	-	TRBJ2-7	CASSQGSGVAYEQYF
TRBV30	once	TRBJ2-3	CASLTSGTTDTQYF
TRBV6-2/TRBV6-3	-	TRBJ1-5	CASSGGSHQPQHF
TRBV28	-	TRBJ2-2	CASSLLTSGMNTGELFF
TRBV19	-	TRBJ2-7	CASRGQGSYEQYF
TRBV19	-	TRBJ1-2	CASTGRANYDYTF
TRBV30	few	TRBJ1-6	CAWSQGASDSPLHF
TRBV7-9	-	TRBJ2-2	CASSLAGPGELFF
TRBV27	-	TRBJ1-5	CASSFGRDRQPQHF
TRBV6-6	-	TRBJ2-7	CASRGLDGYEQYF
TRBV3-1/TRBV3-2	-	TRBJ1-2	CASSQEGQTYGYTF
TRBV5-6	-	TRBJ1-1	CASSFLDTMEAFF
TRBV6-5	few	TRBJ1-5	CASRRVSIGNQPQHF
TRBV4-1	-	TRBJ2-2	CASSQGGGTNTGELFF
TRBV5-1	-	TRBJ2-3	CASSLAGYTDTQYF
TRBV18	-	TRBJ2-4	CASSHLEVLQNIQYF
TRBV28	-	TRBJ1-4	CASSLPSLNYGTAREKLFF
TRBV11-2	-	TRBJ2-2	CASSGYRAPGELFF
TRBV21-1	-	TRBJ1-6	CASSTEGKAYNSPLHF
TRBV11-2	-	TRBJ1-2	CASSLGRQGRTYGYTF
TRBV15	-	TRBJ1-1	CATSRERDSVAFF
TRBV24-1	few	TRBJ2-5	CATSDRGGALETQYF
TRBV2	-	TRBJ1-5	CASRGGGEQPQHF
TRBV6-5	-	TRBJ2-7	CASSYSEGSSYEQYF
TRBV14	-	TRBJ2-7	CASSLTRGVEQYF
TRBV10-1	-	TRBJ2-2	CASSPRDYTSNTGELFF
TRBV6-2/TRBV6-3	-	TRBJ1-3	CASSYPQGAADGNTIYF
TRBV6-5	-	TRBJ2-1	CASRTDYNEQFF
TRBV7-2	few	TRBJ1-5	CASSLDSQYQPQHF
TRBV9	-	TRBJ2-7	CASSVGATPYEQYF